The following is a TCR beta chain sequence with its context. Its target is unknown. Each donor provided at least one pre-ART PBMC sample and at least two post-ART PBMC samples. The sample is drawn from a study of long-term antiretroviral therapy in people with HIV. Study as a whole: The earliest samples came about a decade before the 2015 immediate-ART recommendation.

The study's findings and limits: The study found narrower CDR3 length ranges in HIV repertoires than in controls.

The V gene's germline CDR1 is LNHDA and CDR2 SQIVND (reference sequence). The CDR3 loop spans 15 amino acids. V lost 1 base to trimming and J lost 6 bases; unmatched junction nucleotides: 2. Survey level was the resolution at which the v3.0 immunoSEQ assay ran. Here immunoSEQ multiplex PCR was the method, and the copy in TCRdb shows in-frame clones only, minus some. Found here are 20,000 to 25,000 clones, roughly 86% of them singletons; the top ten hold around 3.3%. J is TRBJ2-1 and V is TRBV19; 11 positions match TRBD2. The input for sequencing was unsorted PBMCs, taken approximately 2.5 years after starting antiretroviral therapy. This TCR derives from a woman aged 45-59 years with HIV. CDR3: CASSIGLAGGNEQFF. The DNA of the CDR3 is TGTGCCAGTAGTATAGGGCTAGCGGGAGGCAATGAGCAGTTCTTC.